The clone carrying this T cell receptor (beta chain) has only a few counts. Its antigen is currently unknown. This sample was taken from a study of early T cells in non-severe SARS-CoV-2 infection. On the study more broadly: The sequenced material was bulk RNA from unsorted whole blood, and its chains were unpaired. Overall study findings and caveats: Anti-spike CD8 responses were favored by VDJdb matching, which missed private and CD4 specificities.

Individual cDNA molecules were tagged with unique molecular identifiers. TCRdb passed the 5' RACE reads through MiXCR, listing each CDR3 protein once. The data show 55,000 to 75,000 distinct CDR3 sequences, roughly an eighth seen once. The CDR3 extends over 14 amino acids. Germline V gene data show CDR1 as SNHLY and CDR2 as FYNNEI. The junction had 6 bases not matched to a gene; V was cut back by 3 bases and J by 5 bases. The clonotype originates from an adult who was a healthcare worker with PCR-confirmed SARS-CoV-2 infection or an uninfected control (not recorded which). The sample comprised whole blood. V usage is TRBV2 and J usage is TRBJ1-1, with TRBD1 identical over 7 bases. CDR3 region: CASSEGRGRTEAFF. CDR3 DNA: TGTGCCAGCAGTGAGGGCAGGGGGAGGACTGAAGCTTTCTTT.